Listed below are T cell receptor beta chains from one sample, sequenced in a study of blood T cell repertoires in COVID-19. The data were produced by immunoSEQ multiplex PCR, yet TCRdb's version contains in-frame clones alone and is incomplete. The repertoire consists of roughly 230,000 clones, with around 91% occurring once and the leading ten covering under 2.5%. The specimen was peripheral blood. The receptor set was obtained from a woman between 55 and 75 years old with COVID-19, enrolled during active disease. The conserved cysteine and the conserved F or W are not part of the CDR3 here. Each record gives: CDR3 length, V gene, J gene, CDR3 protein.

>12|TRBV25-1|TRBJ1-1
ASTGRGWDTEAF
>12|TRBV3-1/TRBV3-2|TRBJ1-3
ASSQASREATIY
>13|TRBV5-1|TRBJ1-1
ASSSETGLNTEAF
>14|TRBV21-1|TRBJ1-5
ASSMGQGIGNQPQH
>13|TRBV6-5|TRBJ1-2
ASSQNFRDSYGYT
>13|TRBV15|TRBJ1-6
ATSTMTGFDSPLH
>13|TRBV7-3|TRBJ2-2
ASSLTGGRTRELF
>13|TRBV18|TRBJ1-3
ASSHDRGLRNTIY
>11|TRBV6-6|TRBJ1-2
ASTREPNYGYT
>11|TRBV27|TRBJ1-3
ASRTGVGNTIY
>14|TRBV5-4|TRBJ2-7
ASSFGGRDPPGEQY
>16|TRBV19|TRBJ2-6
ASSVQGPLTSGANVLT
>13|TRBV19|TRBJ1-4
ASSPVPYTNEKLF
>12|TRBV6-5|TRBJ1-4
ASRGGGEGEKLF
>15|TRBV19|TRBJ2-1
ASSPPPGQGDYNEQF
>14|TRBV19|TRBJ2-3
ASRSVYSVGTDTQY
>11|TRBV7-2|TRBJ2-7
ASSSPGSYEQY
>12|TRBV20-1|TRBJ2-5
SASLGGAGETQY
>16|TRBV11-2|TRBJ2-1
ASSSGTSSSHSYSEQF